The clone carrying this T cell receptor (beta chain) was seen a few times. Its cognate antigen is unknown. The sample comes from a study of human T cells and chemical hapten exposure. Study conclusions and caveats: The number of TCRs over 1 in 1000 frequency stayed unchanged after DPC. Expanded TCRs showed more large CDR3 clusters than pre-sensitization or healthy control sets.

The sample's time point: patch test 1, 2 weeks after DPC sensitization. Treatment in this sample: therapeutic diphenylcyclopropenone sensitization with weekly scalp DPC. It was from unfractionated whole blood that total RNA was extracted. With V trimmed by 2 bases and J by 7 bases, 8 bases remained unmatched. Germline CDR1 WSHSY, CDR2 SAAADI. The CDR3 sequence is 16 residues long. One entry per CDR3 protein, called by TCRdb with MiXCR from the RACE reads. The table has roughly 70,000 distinct CDR3 sequences, 32% seen once. The genes are TRBV10-2 and TRBJ2-5; 12 nucleotides align to TRBD1. The sequence was obtained from a middle-aged man with alopecia areata. Some clones in this sample may be carry-over from other donors' samples. The specimen comprised whole blood, sampled in connection with sensitization to the hapten diphenylcyclopropenone (DPC). The CDR3 coding sequence is TGCGCCAGCAGTGAGAAGGGACAGGGGGCCCCTAGGACCCAGTACTTC. The encoded protein is CASSEKGQGAPRTQYF.